Shown below are 20 T cell receptor beta chains from a single sample sequenced in a study of CD8+CD57+ T cells in acquired aplastic anemia. Genomic DNA constituted the template upon which TCR beta VDJ and CDR3 profiling was performed. TCRdb reprocessed the reads with MiXCR, giving one entry per CDR3 protein. The data show about 220,000 distinct CDR3 sequences, with 34% seen just once and around 1.1% held by the top ten. Sequencing was done on a sample of sorted CD4+, CD8+, or CD8+CD57+ T cells (not recorded which) from PBMCs. These receptor sequences come from a human donor in good health, serving as a control.

This clonotype was seen ten or more times. This chain joins TRBV19 and TRBJ2-1; 10 bases match TRBD2. The CDR3 loop spans 16 amino acids. J lost 8 bases, V lost 0 bases, and 7 bases had no gene match. Germline V lookup: CDR1 LNHDA, CDR2 SQIVND (reference sequence). CDR3 protein: CASSIDLAGAMDEQFF. CDR3 DNA sequence: TGTGCCAGTAGTATAGACCTAGCGGGAGCGATGGATGAGCAGTTCTTC.

This clonotype was seen a handful of times. V is TRBV5-1 and J is TRBJ2-1; D gene ambiguous. The CDR3 sequence is 14 residues long. The germline gives CDR1 SGHRS, CDR2 YFSETQ. Trimming shortened V by 6 bases and J by 1 base, and 11 bases separated the two germline ends. The CDR3: CASINTESYNEQFF. DNA for the CDR3: TGCGCCAGCATCAACACGGAATCCTACAATGAGCAGTTCTTC.

V and J are TRBV2 and TRBJ1-4; D gene ambiguous. Trimming removed 7 bases at V and 10 bases at J, with 19 bases between. CDR1 SNHLY and CDR2 FYNNEI come from the germline V gene. CDR3 length: 14 residues. CDR3 DNA sequence: TGTGCCAGCATCCCCTACGAATCGGAGGGAAAACTGTTTTTT. Translation: CASIPYESEGKLFF.

This clonotype showed up many times. This sequence joins TRBV6-5 and TRBJ2-7, with 7 bases identical to TRBD1. The germline V gene has CDR1 MNHEY and CDR2 SVGAGI. This CDR3 has 13 amino acids. The V gene end was trimmed by 7 bases and the J gene end by 0 bases; junction bases not matched to a gene: 3. Here the CDR3 reads CASNRDSSYEQYF. The CDR3 region has the DNA TGTGCCAGCAATCGGGACAGCTCCTACGAGCAGTACTTC.

The chain links TRBV12-5 to TRBJ2-6; 10 bases map to TRBD1. There are 17 residues in the CDR3. Looked up from germline, CDR1 is LGHNT and CDR2 is FRNRAP. V was pared by 6 bases and J by 2 bases, with 7 bases of the junction left unmatched. The CDR3 is CASGLGTGVPGANVLTF. The CDR3 coding sequence is TGTGCTAGTGGCCTAGGGACAGGGGTTCCTGGGGCCAACGTCCTGACTTTC.

This clonotype was counted many times. The chain has TRBV29-1 and TRBJ1-4; 9 positions agree with TRBD1. Germline assignment: CDR1 SQVTM and CDR2 ANQGSEA. The CDR3 runs to 13 residues. V lost 6 bases and J lost 6; bases outside the gene matches: 5. CDR3 amino acids: CSVGTGWDEKLFF. CDR3 nucleotide sequence: TGCAGCGTCGGGACAGGGTGGGATGAAAAACTGTTTTTT.

As for this clonotype: The germline gene is not matched at one end of the junction; a read error may be the cause. The rearrangement links TRBV7-9 to TRBJ1-3; D call uncertain. This CDR3 is 15 amino acids long. The germline CDR1 and CDR2 sequences are SEHNR and FQNEAQ (reference sequence). For the CDR3, the DNA is TGTGCCGGCAGCCCTAGCGGGTTCTCTGGAAACACCATATATTTT. This codes for CAGSPSGFSGNTIYF.

In regard to this clonotype: At one end the junction does not follow the germline gene, possibly because of a read error. V usage is TRBV7-2 and J usage is TRBJ1-2, with 10 nucleotides matching TRBD1. Germline CDR1 reads SGHTA; CDR2 reads FQGNSA. The CDR3 is 15 amino acids. This chain's CDR3 is CASSLGRQGAYDYTF. The DNA of the CDR3 is TGTGCCAGCAGCTTAGGGAGACAGGGGGCTTATGACTACACCTTC.

This clonotype was observed a handful of times. A much larger clone differs by one base, so this may be a read error. The gene calls are TRBV19 and TRBJ1-2; D is uncertain. V was shortened by 3 bases and J by 4 bases, with 12 bases between the two germline ends. Germline V CDR1 and CDR2: LNHDA, SQIVND (reference sequence). The CDR3 covers 14 residues. CDR3 sequence reads: CASSIQPASYGYTF. The DNA of the CDR3 is TGTGCCAGTAGTATTCAGCCGGCAAGCTATGGCTACACCTTC.

This clonotype was counted between two and nine times. V is TRBV18 and J is TRBJ1-6; D possibly corresponds to TRBD1 (5 bases). Trimming cost V 3 bases and J 6 bases, with 12 bases left between them. The CDR3 runs 15 residues. Germline CDR1 KGHSH, CDR2 LQKENI. CDR3 protein: CASSPSTDANSPLHF. The CDR3 nucleotides read TGTGCCAGCTCACCGTCGACAGATGCTAATTCACCCCTCCACTTT.

This clonotype has a handful of counts. The rearrangement links TRBV20-1 to TRBJ2-2; D may be TRBD1 or TRBD2 (5 bases each). This CDR3 contains 15 residues. CDR1 and CDR2 (germline): DFQATT, SNEGSKA (reference sequence). Deletions cut 0 bases from V and 6 bases from J, with 14 bases between. CDR3 in DNA: TGCAGTGCTAGAGATCCGTCGGGGCCCCCCGGGGAGCTGTTTTTT. Translating it yields CSARDPSGPPGELFF.

There are a few counts of this clonotype. This CDR3 reads CASSQGWLASQYF. CDR3 DNA sequence: TGTGCCAGCAGCCAGGGATGGCTTGCTTCGCAGTATTTT. The V call is TRBV14, the J call TRBJ2-3; no firm D call. There are 13 residues in the CDR3. The germline V and J ends were trimmed by 3 bases and 10 bases, with 14 bases remaining between them. Germline CDR1 SGHDN, CDR2 FVKESK.

V gene TRBV20-1 combines with J gene TRBJ1-2; 10 bases match TRBD1. The trim removed 3 bases at V and 2 bases at J, leaving 6 bases unmatched. Germline CDR1 reads DFQATT; CDR2 reads SNEGSKA (reference sequence). There are 15 residues in the CDR3. Written as DNA, the CDR3 is TGCAGTGCTAGTCCCTCGGGACAGGGGAACTATGGCTACACCTTC. As protein: CSASPSGQGNYGYTF.

V is TRBV20-1 and J is TRBJ1-3; the match to TRBD1 covers 7 bases. Trimming took 6 bases from V and 0 from J; bases not matched to a gene: 11. The length of the CDR3 is 16 residues. Per the germline V gene, CDR1 is DFQATT and CDR2 is SNEGSKA (reference sequence). For the CDR3, the DNA is TGCAGTGCAAAAATACAGGGGACAATCTCTGGAAACACCATATATTTT. Translation gives CSAKIQGTISGNTIYF.

This clonotype has a handful of counts. The rearrangement uses TRBV11-1 and TRBJ2-1; D ambiguous. V was cut by 5 bases and J by 6 bases, with 20 bases left in between. Germline-derived CDR1 and CDR2 are SGHAT and FQDESV (reference sequence). The CDR3 covers 16 residues. Here the CDR3 DNA reads TGTGCCAGCAGCCACCTGGTTGACCCTCGAGGCAATGAGCAGTTCTTC. The encoded protein is CASSHLVDPRGNEQFF.

There are many counts of this clonotype. V and J are TRBV20-1 and TRBJ1-1; D gene ambiguous. CDR1 is DFQATT and CDR2 is SNEGSKA in the germline V gene (reference sequence). Trimming took off 3 bases at V and 2 bases at J, with 7 bases between the two ends. The CDR3 consists of 12 residues. DNA for the CDR3: TGCAGTGCTAGTCCAGGTAACACTGAAGCTTTCTTT. It is translated as CSASPGNTEAFF.

This clonotype has ten or more counts. The V and J genes are TRBV7-9 and TRBJ1-2; the D gene is possibly TRBD1 (5 bases). V lost 6 bases and J 2 bases, leaving 10 bases between the germline ends. This CDR3 is 13 amino acids long. From germline, CDR1 is SEHNR and CDR2 FQNEAQ (reference sequence). CDR3 protein: CASRSEGNYGYTF. Written as DNA, the CDR3 is TGTGCCAGCAGGTCGGAGGGGAACTATGGCTACACCTTC.

DNA for the CDR3: TGTGCCAGCAGTTACTCGAGGCTAGCGGGGGGGCGAGATACGCAGTATTTT. This translates into CASSYSRLAGGRDTQYF. The chain has TRBV6-2 or TRBV6-3 and TRBJ2-3; 12 nucleotides line up with TRBD2. CDR3 length: 17 amino acids. Germline V CDR1 and CDR2: MNHEY, SVGEGT. V dropped 0 bases and J dropped 5; count of bases not matched to a gene: 6.

This clonotype was picked up a small number of times. The gene calls are TRBV20-1 and TRBJ1-5; TRBD1 matches 11 bases. The CDR3 loop spans 14 amino acids. V trimming: 4 bases; J trimming: 6 bases; junction bases outside the gene matches: 5. Germline V gene data show CDR1 as DFQATT and CDR2 as SNEGSKA (reference sequence). The CDR3 region is CSATGQGAGQPQHF. CDR3 DNA: TGCAGTGCTACAGGACAGGGGGCAGGTCAGCCCCAGCATTTT.

This clonotype occurred many times. The J gene is TRBJ1-1, the V gene TRBV5-1; TRBD1 aligns across 8 bases. J was trimmed by 2 bases and V by 4 bases; bases with no gene match: 4. The CDR3 is 14 residues long. Germline assignment: CDR1 SGHRS and CDR2 YFSETQ. The CDR3, as DNA: TGCGCCAGCAGCAGACAGGGGTCAAACACTGAAGCTTTCTTT. Protein sequence: CASSRQGSNTEAFF.